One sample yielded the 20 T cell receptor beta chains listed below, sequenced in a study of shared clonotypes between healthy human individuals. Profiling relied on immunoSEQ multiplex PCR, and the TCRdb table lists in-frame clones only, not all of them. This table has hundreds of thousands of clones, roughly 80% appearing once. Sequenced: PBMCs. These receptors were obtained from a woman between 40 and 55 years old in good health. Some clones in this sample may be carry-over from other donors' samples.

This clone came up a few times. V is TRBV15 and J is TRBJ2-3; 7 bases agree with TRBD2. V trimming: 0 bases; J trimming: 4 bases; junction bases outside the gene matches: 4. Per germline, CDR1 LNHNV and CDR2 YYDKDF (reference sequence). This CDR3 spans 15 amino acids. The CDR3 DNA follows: TGTGCCACCAGCAGAGAGAGGGGAGGGGCAGATACGCAGTATTTT. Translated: CATSRERGGADTQYF.

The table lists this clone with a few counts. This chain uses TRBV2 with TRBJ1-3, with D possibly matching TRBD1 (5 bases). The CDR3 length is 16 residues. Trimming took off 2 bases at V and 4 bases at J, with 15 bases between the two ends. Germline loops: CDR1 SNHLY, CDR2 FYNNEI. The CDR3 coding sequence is TGTGCCAGCAGTGAACTTCATACAGGCTCGGGAAACACCATATATTTT. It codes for CASSELHTGSGNTIYF.

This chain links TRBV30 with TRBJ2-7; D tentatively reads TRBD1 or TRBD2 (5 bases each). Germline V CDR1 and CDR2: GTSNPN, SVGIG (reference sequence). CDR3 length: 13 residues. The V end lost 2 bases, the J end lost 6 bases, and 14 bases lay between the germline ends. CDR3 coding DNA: TGTGCCTGGAGTCCCATGAAGGGGAGCGAGCAGTACTTC. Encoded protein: CAWSPMKGSEQYF.

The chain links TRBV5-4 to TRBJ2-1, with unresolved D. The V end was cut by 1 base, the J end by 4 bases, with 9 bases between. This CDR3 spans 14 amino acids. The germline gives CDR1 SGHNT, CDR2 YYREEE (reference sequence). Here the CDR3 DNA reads TGTGCCAGCAGCTTGTTCGGGTCTTACAATGAGCAGTTCTTC. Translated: CASSLFGSYNEQFF.

DNA for the CDR3: TGTGCCAGCAGCAACAGAAACTATGGCTACACCTTC. Protein sequence: CASSNRNYGYTF. J is TRBJ1-2 and V is TRBV11-2; the D is unclear. The germline V gene encodes CDR1 SGHAT and CDR2 FQNNGV. The V end was cut by 5 bases, the J end by 2 bases, with 6 bases between. This CDR3 has 12 residues.

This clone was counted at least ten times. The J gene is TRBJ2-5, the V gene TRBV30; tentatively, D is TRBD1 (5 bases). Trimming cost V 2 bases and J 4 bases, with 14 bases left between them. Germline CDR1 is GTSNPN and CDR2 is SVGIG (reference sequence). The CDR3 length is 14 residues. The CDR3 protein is CAWSSLGQVETQYF. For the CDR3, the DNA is TGTGCCTGGAGTTCCCTGGGGCAGGTAGAGACCCAGTACTTC.

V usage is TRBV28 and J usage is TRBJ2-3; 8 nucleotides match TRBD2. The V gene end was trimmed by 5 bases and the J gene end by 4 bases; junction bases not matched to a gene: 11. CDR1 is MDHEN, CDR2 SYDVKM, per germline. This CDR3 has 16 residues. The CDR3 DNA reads TGTGCCAGCAGTGCGACTAGCGCTAAGGGGGCAGATACGCAGTATTTT. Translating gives CASSATSAKGADTQYF.

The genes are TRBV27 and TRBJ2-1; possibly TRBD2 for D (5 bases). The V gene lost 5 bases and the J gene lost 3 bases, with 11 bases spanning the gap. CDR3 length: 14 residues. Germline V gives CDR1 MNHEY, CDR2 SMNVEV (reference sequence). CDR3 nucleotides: TGTGCCAGCAGTCCCCGGGGTATCTACAATGAGCAGTTCTTC. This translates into CASSPRGIYNEQFF.

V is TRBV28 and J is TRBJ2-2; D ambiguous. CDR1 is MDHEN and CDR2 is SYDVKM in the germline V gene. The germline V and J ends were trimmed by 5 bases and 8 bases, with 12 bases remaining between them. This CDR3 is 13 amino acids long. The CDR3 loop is CASSLIPKGELFF. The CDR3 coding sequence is TGTGCCAGCAGTCTCATCCCTAAGGGGGAGCTGTTTTTT.

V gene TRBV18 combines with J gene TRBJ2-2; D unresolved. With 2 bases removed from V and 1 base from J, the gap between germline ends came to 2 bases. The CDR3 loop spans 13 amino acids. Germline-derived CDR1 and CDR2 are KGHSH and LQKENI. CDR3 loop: CASSPGNTGELFF. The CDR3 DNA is TGTGCCAGCTCACCAGGGAACACCGGGGAGCTGTTTTTT. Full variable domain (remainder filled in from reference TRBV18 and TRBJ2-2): NAGVMQNPRHLVRRRGQEARLRCSPMKGHSHVYWYRQLPEEGLKFMVYLQKENIIDESGMPKERFSAEFPKEGPSILRIQQVVRGDSAAYFCASSPGNTGELFFGEGSRLTVL.

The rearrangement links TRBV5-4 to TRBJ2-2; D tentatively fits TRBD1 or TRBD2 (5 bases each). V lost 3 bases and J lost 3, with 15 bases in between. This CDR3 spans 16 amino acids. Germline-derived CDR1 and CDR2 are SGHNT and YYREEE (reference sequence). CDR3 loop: CASSSGRKTDTGELFF. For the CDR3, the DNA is TGTGCCAGCAGCTCGGGACGGAAAACAGACACCGGGGAGCTGTTTTTT.

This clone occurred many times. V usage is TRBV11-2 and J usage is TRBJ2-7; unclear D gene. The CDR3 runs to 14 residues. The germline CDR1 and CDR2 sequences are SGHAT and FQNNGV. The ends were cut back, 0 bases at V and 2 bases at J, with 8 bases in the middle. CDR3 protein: CASSLDRAAYEQYF. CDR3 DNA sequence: TGTGCCAGCAGCTTAGATAGGGCAGCCTACGAGCAGTACTTC.

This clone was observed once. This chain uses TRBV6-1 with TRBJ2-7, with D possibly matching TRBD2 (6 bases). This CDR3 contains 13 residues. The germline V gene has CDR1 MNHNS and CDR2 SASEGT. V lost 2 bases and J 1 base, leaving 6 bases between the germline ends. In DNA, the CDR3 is TGTGCCAGCAGTGAACGGGGGTCCTACGAGCAGTACTTC. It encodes CASSERGSYEQYF.

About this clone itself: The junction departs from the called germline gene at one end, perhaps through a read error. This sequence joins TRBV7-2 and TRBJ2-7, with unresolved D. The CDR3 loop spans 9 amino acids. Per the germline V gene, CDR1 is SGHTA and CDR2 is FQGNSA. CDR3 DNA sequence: TGTGCCAGCACCCCGAATCTGCCCTTC. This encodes CASTPNLPF.

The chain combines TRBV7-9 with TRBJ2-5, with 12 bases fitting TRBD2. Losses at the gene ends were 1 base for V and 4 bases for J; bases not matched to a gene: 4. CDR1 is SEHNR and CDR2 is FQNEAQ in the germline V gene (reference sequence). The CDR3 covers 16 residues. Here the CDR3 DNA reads TGTGCCAGCAGCTTAGGGACTAGCGGGATCGGAGAGACCCAGTACTTC. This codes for CASSLGTSGIGETQYF. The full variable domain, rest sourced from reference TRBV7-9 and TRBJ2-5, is DTGVSQNPRHKITKRGQNVTFRCDPISEHNRLYWYRQTLGQGPEFLTYFQNEAQLEKSRLLSDRFSAERPKGSFSTLEIQRTEQGDSAMYLCASSLGTSGIGETQYFGPGTRLLVL.

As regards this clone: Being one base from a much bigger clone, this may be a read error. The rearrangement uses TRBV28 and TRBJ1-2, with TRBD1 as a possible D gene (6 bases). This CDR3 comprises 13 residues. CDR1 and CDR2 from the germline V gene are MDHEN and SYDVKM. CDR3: CASNEGGYYGHTF. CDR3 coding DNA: TGTGCCAGCAACGAGGGGGGTTACTATGGCCACACCTTC.

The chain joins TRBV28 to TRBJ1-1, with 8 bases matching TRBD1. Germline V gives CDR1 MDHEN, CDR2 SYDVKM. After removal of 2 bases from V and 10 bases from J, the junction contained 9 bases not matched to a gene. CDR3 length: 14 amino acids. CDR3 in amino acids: CASSLRRDRFVAFF. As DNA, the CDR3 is TGTGCCAGCAGTTTAAGGCGGGACAGGTTCGTAGCTTTCTTT.

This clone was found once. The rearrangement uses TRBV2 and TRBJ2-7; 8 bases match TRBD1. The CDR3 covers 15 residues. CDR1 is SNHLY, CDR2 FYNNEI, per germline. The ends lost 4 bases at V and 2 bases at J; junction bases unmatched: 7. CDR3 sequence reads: CASSALGQGAYEQYF. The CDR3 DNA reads TGTGCCAGCAGTGCCCTAGGACAGGGAGCCTACGAGCAGTACTTC. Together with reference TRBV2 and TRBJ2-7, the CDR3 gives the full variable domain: EPEVTQTPSHQVTQMGQEVILRCVPISNHLYFYWYRQILGQKVEFLVSFYNNEISEKSEIFDDQFSVERPDGSNFTLKIRSTKLEDSAMYFCASSALGQGAYEQYFGPGTRLTVT.

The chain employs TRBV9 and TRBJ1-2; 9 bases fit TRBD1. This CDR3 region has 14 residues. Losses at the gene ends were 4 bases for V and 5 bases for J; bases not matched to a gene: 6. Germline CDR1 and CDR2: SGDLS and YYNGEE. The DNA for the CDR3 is TGTGCCAGCAGCCCCCCGGGACAGGGTTATGGCTACACCTTC. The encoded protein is CASSPPGQGYGYTF.

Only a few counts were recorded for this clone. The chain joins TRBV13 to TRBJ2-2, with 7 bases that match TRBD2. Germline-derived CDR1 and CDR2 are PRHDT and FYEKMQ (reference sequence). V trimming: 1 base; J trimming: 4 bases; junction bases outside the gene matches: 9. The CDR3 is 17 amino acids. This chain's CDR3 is CASSLVHSGGGTGELFF. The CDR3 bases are TGTGCCAGCAGCTTAGTCCATTCGGGAGGTGGCACCGGGGAGCTGTTTTTT.